This T cell receptor (beta chain) derives from a study of patients and donors after allogeneic stem cell transplantation. The CDR3 totals 15 residues. The V end was cut by 3 bases, the J end by 7 bases, with 21 bases between. CDR1 and CDR2 from the germline V gene are DFQATT and SNEGSKA (reference sequence). TCRdb called the RT-PCR reads again in MiXCR, with one record for every CDR3 protein. The sample includes 800,000 to 1,000,000 distinct CDR3 sequences, around 17% of them seen just once. This clonotype was counted only a few times. J is TRBJ2-5 and V is TRBV20-1; TRBD1 is a possible D gene (6 bases). The sequenced material came from blood, either unsorted or a sorted T cell fraction (not recorded which). The sequence came from a human donor who was either an allogeneic HSCT recipient or a stem cell or donor lymphocyte infusion donor (not recorded which). It is not recorded whose cells these are; they may come from a transplant donor. In DNA form, the CDR3 reads TGCAGTGCTAGTTATCGGACAGCGATGCCCGGGACCCAGTACTTC. Amino acid sequence: CSASYRTAMPGTQYF.